Given below is one TCR beta chain in context. Antigen unknown. These data belong to a study of cytomegalovirus exposure and HLA in healthy donors. The PCR contained 60 Vbeta and 13 Jbeta primers. Generated by immunoSEQ multiplex PCR, the TCRdb table keeps only in-frame clones and is missing some. This sample carries 150,000 to 200,000 clones, more than 75% of them seen once, and the ten largest clones take more than 1.5%. Study results and caveats: Sequencing depth roughly uniform across donors was assumed in presence/absence analyses.

V lost 6 bases, J lost 0 bases, and 12 bases lay in between. CDR1 LNHNV and CDR2 YYDKDF come from the germline V gene (reference sequence). This CDR3 is built from 15 residues. The gene calls are TRBV15 and TRBJ1-3; no clear D gene. What was sequenced was PBMCs. This TCR derives from a woman aged 45-65 years in good health and CMV-seronegative. This CDR3 is CATSSRLASGNTIYF. CDR3 bases: TGTGCCACCAGTTCGAGACTGGCCTCTGGAAACACCATATATTTT.